Below, 27 T cell receptor beta chains from the same sample are listed, as sequenced in a study of cytomegalovirus exposure and HLA in healthy donors. 60 Vbeta and 13 Jbeta primers were used in PCR. Some clones are missing from TCRdb's copy, which holds only in-frame ones; the method was immunoSEQ multiplex PCR. The data hold about 170,000 clones, with approximately 80% observed a single time. Sequenced material: PBMCs. Source of these receptors: a male donor in good health and CMV-seronegative.

This clone appeared a few times. The V and J genes are TRBV5-1 and TRBJ2-6; the D is unclear. Trimming pared 4 bases from V and 2 bases from J, leaving 4 bases between. Germline V lookup: CDR1 SGHRS, CDR2 YFSETQ. There are 13 residues in the CDR3. The CDR3 bases are TGCGCCAGCAGCGCGACTGGGGCCAACGTCCTGACTTTC. Translating it yields CASSATGANVLTF. The complete variable domain, with remaining parts taken from reference TRBV5-1 and TRBJ2-6, reads KAGVTQTPRYLIKTRGQQVTLSCSPISGHRSVSWYQQTPGQGLQFLFEYFSETQRNKGNFPGRFSGRQFSNSRSEMNVSTLELGDSALYLCASSATGANVLTFGAGSRLTVL.

The genes are TRBV2 and TRBJ2-5; 10 bases match TRBD2. V lost 4 bases, J lost 13 bases, and 6 bases stayed unmatched. CDR3 length: 12 amino acids. From germline, CDR1 is SNHLY and CDR2 FYNNEI. The CDR3 DNA reads TGTGCCAGCAGTGTAGCTAGCGGGGGCGGGTACTTC. Protein: CASSVASGGGYF.

The rearrangement links TRBV7-8 to TRBJ1-1; tentative D call: TRBD1 (5 bases). CDR3 size: 13 residues. Germline CDR1 is SGHVS and CDR2 is FQNEAQ. The germline V and J ends were trimmed by 2 bases and 7 bases, with 11 bases remaining between them. CDR3 coding DNA: TGTGCCAGCAGCTTAAGCAGGGAGGGTGAAGCTTTCTTT. Protein product: CASSLSREGEAFF.

This clone turned up a few times. The rearrangement links TRBV5-1 to TRBJ2-7; TRBD2 agrees at 8 bases. With 4 bases clipped from V and 3 bases from J, the junction kept 15 bases outside the gene matches. The CDR3 has 17 residues. From germline, CDR1 is SGHRS and CDR2 YFSETQ. The DNA of the CDR3 is TGCGCCAGCAGCCGGGAGGGGAGTAGCGGTCGGGGCTACGAGCAGTACTTC. As protein: CASSREGSSGRGYEQYF.

This clone was observed a single time. Mismatch with germline at one junction end may stem from a read error. V gene TRBV19 combines with J gene TRBJ1-2, with D possibly matching TRBD1 (6 bases). Germline V CDR1 and CDR2: LNHDA, SQIVND (reference sequence). The CDR3 loop spans 12 amino acids. The DNA for the CDR3 is TGTGCCAGTAGGGCCAGGGGCTATGGCTACCCCTTC. It translates to CASRARGYGYPF.

This clone was detected a few times. The V and J genes are TRBV10-3 and TRBJ2-2; the D gene is possibly TRBD1 (5 bases). The CDR3 is 15 residues long. The germline V gene encodes CDR1 ENHRY and CDR2 SYGVKD. V lost 6 bases and J lost 4, with 15 bases in between. The CDR3 is CAISYDRVATGELFF. CDR3 nucleotides: TGTGCCATCAGCTATGACAGAGTTGCCACCGGGGAGCTGTTTTTT.

The chain recombines TRBV28 with TRBJ2-7; the match to TRBD2 covers 9 bases. This CDR3 has 17 amino acids. Trimming cost V 0 bases and J 2 bases; bases outside gene matches: 8. Germline CDR1 is MDHEN and CDR2 is SYDVKM. The DNA of the CDR3 is TGTGCCAGCAGTTTATGGGCTAGCGGGGATTTTACCTACGAGCAGTACTTC. Its translation is CASSLWASGDFTYEQYF.

The chain couples TRBV29-1 to TRBJ2-1; unclear D gene. The V gene's germline CDR1 is SQVTM and CDR2 ANQGSEA. The CDR3 is made up of 12 amino acids. Trimming shortened V by 8 bases and J by 0 bases, and 8 bases separated the two germline ends. The CDR3 reads CSTTSSYNEQFF. CDR3 nucleotides: TGCAGCACCACCAGCTCCTACAATGAGCAGTTCTTC.

The V and J genes are TRBV25-1 and TRBJ2-5, with 14 nucleotides matching TRBD2. CDR1 and CDR2 (germline): MGHDK, SYGVNS. The V and J ends lost 8 bases and 5 bases, in that order; junction bases with no gene match: 4. The CDR3 runs 14 residues. The CDR3 spells CASGGLAGVETQYF. The DNA for the CDR3 is TGTGCCAGCGGGGGACTAGCGGGGGTGGAGACCCAGTACTTC.

V and J are TRBV7-8 and TRBJ2-5; no clear D gene. The J call may not be correct, given that the DNA end is closer to TRBJ2-7. CDR3 length: 13 residues. The V gene's germline CDR1 is SGHVS and CDR2 FQNEAQ. CDR3 residues: CASSLASSYEQYF. The CDR3 DNA follows: TGTGCCAGCAGCTTAGCGAGCTCCTACGAGCAGTACTTC.

The J gene is TRBJ2-5, the V gene TRBV19, with 11 bases matching TRBD1. CDR1 and CDR2 (germline): LNHDA, SQIVND (reference sequence). The V gene end was trimmed by 7 bases and the J gene end by 4 bases; junction bases not matched to a gene: 5. CDR3 length: 14 amino acids. The CDR3 sequence is CASTYGQGAETQYF. For the CDR3, the DNA is TGTGCCAGTACCTATGGACAGGGGGCAGAGACCCAGTACTTC.

The J gene is TRBJ2-2, the V gene TRBV6-6, with 8 bases matching TRBD2. The CDR3 spans 15 residues. Trimming cost V 8 bases and J 1 base; bases outside gene matches: 6. CDR1 and CDR2 from the germline V gene are MNHNY and SVGAGI (reference sequence). CDR3 coding DNA: TGTGCCAGCTTGGTGGCGGGGGGGAACACCGGGGAGCTGTTTTTT. The encoded protein is CASLVAGGNTGELFF.

CDR3 nucleotide sequence: TGCGCCAGCAGCCCCGTTACGGGGGGGACCTACAATGAGCAGTTCTTC. This gives the protein CASSPVTGGTYNEQFF. The chain links TRBV4-3 to TRBJ2-1, with 8 nucleotides matching TRBD2. The CDR3 spans 16 residues. V shed 4 bases, J shed 2 bases, and the junction held 7 bases outside the gene matches. Looked up from germline, CDR1 is LGHNA and CDR2 is YSLEER.

This rearrangement joins TRBV5-1 to TRBJ1-4; 9 nucleotides agree with TRBD1. CDR1 and CDR2 from the germline V gene are SGHRS and YFSETQ. The junction had 7 bases not matched to a gene; V was cut back by 1 base and J by 6 bases. There are 16 residues in the CDR3. The CDR3 coding sequence is TGCGCCAGCAGCTTGAATCTGGGACAGGGTTATGAAAAACTGTTTTTT. Translation: CASSLNLGQGYEKLFF.

This chain connects TRBV29-1 to TRBJ1-1; no clear D gene. CDR3 length: 16 residues. Germline CDR1 reads SQVTM; CDR2 reads ANQGSEA. V was shortened by 2 bases and J by 4 bases, with 20 bases between the two germline ends. The DNA for the CDR3 is TGCAGCGTTGAAAGTTGGAAGGAGGGTATGGGCACTGAAGCTTTCTTT. This translates into CSVESWKEGMGTEAFF.

The chain employs TRBV5-4 and TRBJ2-3, with a weak D call TRBD1 (7 bases). CDR3 length: 14 amino acids. Between the trimmed V and J ends, which lost 0 bases and 6 bases, there was a span of 11 bases. The germline V gene encodes CDR1 SGHNT and CDR2 YYREEE (reference sequence). The CDR3 sequence is CASSLAGGPDTQYF. The DNA of the CDR3 is TGTGCCAGCAGCTTGGCAGGGGGGCCTGATACGCAGTATTTT.

This chain uses TRBV7-2 with TRBJ2-7; TRBD2 agrees at 14 bases. V shed 3 bases and J 3 bases; nucleotides not matched to a gene: 1. Per the germline V gene, CDR1 is SGHTA and CDR2 is FQGNSA. The CDR3 covers 15 residues. CDR3: CASSLGLAGVYEQYF. In DNA form, the CDR3 reads TGTGCCAGCAGCTTGGGACTAGCGGGAGTCTACGAGCAGTACTTC.

The chain is built from TRBV11-1 and TRBJ2-5; TRBD2 agrees at 10 bases. The V segment lost 3 bases and the J segment 4 bases; nucleotides outside the gene matches: 5. Germline values: CDR1 SGHAT, CDR2 FQDESV (reference sequence). The CDR3 sequence is 15 residues long. CDR3 nucleotide sequence: TGTGCCAGCAGCTTCAGCGGGAGGGCCCCAGAGACCCAGTACTTC. This gives the protein CASSFSGRAPETQYF.

CDR3 residues: CASSTRQGAGDEQYF. The CDR3 nucleotides are TGTGCCAGCAGCACCCGACAGGGGGCTGGGGACGAGCAGTACTTC. This sequence joins TRBV7-2 and TRBJ2-7; 10 bases are a match to TRBD1. CDR3 length: 15 amino acids. Trimming cost V 5 bases and J 5 bases; bases outside gene matches: 9. Germline V gene lookup returns CDR1 SGHTA and CDR2 FQGNSA. Together with reference TRBV7-2 and TRBJ2-7, the CDR3 gives the full variable domain: GAGVSQSPSNKVTEKGKDVELRCDPISGHTALYWYRQSLGQGLEFLIYFQGNSAPDKSGLPSDRFSAERTGGSVSTLTIQRTQQEDSAVYLCASSTRQGAGDEQYFGPGTRLTVT.

The table lists this clone with a few counts. The chain couples TRBV4-3 to TRBJ1-4, with 7 bases lining up with TRBD1. There are 15 residues in the CDR3. Germline CDR1 and CDR2: LGHNA and YSLEER. V shed 2 bases, J shed 10 bases, and the junction held 10 bases outside the gene matches. The CDR3 sequence: CASSQNVGGHRKLFF. The CDR3 coding sequence is TGCGCCAGCAGCCAAAATGTAGGGGGCCACCGAAAACTGTTTTTT.

This clone was seen a handful of times. This chain joins TRBV5-5 and TRBJ1-1, with D hard to call. CDR1 and CDR2 from the germline V gene are SGHKS and YYEKEE (reference sequence). The CDR3 loop spans 15 amino acids. Trimming took off 1 base at V and 6 bases at J, with 16 bases between the two ends. CDR3 amino acids: CASSLIAGYRPEAFF. In DNA form, the CDR3 reads TGTGCCAGCAGCTTGATCGCGGGGTATCGGCCTGAAGCTTTCTTT.

This clone appeared a single time. This chain's CDR3 is CASSLGNREIWHF. The CDR3 DNA is TGTGCCAGCAGCTTAGGGAACAGGGAAATTTGGCATTTT. V usage is TRBV7-2 and J usage is TRBJ1-5; possible D gene TRBD1, 6 bases. Germline CDR1 reads SGHTA; CDR2 reads FQGNSA. V lost 1 base to trimming and J lost 15 bases, with 16 bases between them. The CDR3 is 13 amino acids. The whole variable domain, filled in from reference TRBV7-2 and TRBJ1-5, reads GAGVSQSPSNKVTEKGKDVELRCDPISGHTALYWYRQSLGQGLEFLIYFQGNSAPDKSGLPSDRFSAERTGGSVSTLTIQRTQQEDSAVYLCASSLGNREIWHFGDGTRLSIL.

The V and J genes are TRBV4-1 and TRBJ1-1; 7 bases are a match to TRBD1. The V segment lost 1 base and the J segment 11 bases; nucleotides outside the gene matches: 19. This CDR3 has 17 residues. The germline V gene has CDR1 MGHRA and CDR2 YSYEKL. CDR3 residues: CASSQGNRGRALTGAFF. The CDR3 DNA is TGCGCCAGCAGCCAAGGAAACAGGGGCAGGGCTTTGACCGGGGCTTTCTTT.

The V and J genes are TRBV4-1 and TRBJ2-5, with TRBD2 matching over 9 bases. The CDR3 runs 15 residues. V lost 1 base, J lost 4 bases, and 4 bases stayed unmatched. Per germline, CDR1 MGHRA and CDR2 YSYEKL. CDR3 loop: CASSQGSGSSETQYF. DNA of the CDR3: TGCGCCAGCAGCCAAGGTAGCGGGAGTTCAGAGACCCAGTACTTC.

The CDR3 is CASSLALPGAKNIQYF. As DNA, the CDR3 is TGTGCCAGCAGCTTGGCCTTGCCGGGGGCCAAAAACATTCAGTACTTC. The chain carries TRBV5-4 and TRBJ2-4, with D tentatively TRBD2 (5 bases). CDR3 length: 16 amino acids. With 0 bases removed from V and 1 base from J, the gap between germline ends came to 11 bases. The V gene's germline CDR1 is SGHNT and CDR2 YYREEE (reference sequence).

This clone was seen just once. This sequence joins TRBV7-2 and TRBJ2-3; TRBD2 agrees at 14 bases. Per germline, CDR1 SGHTA and CDR2 FQGNSA. The CDR3 runs 16 residues. V was clipped by 5 bases and J by 4 bases; unmatched bases: 5. CDR3 in amino acids: CASSDRLAGGADTQYF. CDR3 bases: TGTGCCAGCAGCGACAGACTAGCGGGAGGGGCAGATACGCAGTATTTT. The entire variable domain, with the rest obtained from reference TRBV7-2 and TRBJ2-3, is as follows: GAGVSQSPSNKVTEKGKDVELRCDPISGHTALYWYRQSLGQGLEFLIYFQGNSAPDKSGLPSDRFSAERTGGSVSTLTIQRTQQEDSAVYLCASSDRLAGGADTQYFGPGTRLTVL.

The V gene is TRBV30, the J gene TRBJ1-5; D is possibly TRBD1 (5 bases). The V gene lost 0 bases and the J gene lost 0 bases, with 18 bases spanning the gap. The CDR3 covers 18 residues. CDR1 and CDR2 from the germline V gene are GTSNPN and SVGIG (reference sequence). As DNA, the CDR3 is TGTGCCTGGAGTGTAGGATCGGCAGGGAGGATTAGCAATCAGCCCCAGCATTTT. Translated: CAWSVGSAGRISNQPQHF.